Following are 5 T cell receptor beta chains from one sample sequenced in a study of blood T cell repertoires in COVID-19. Generated by immunoSEQ multiplex PCR, the TCRdb table keeps only in-frame clones and is missing some. This table has fewer than 300,000 clones, 85% to 90% appearing once. The sequenced sample consisted of peripheral blood. All receptors come from a woman aged 50 to 65 with COVID-19, enrolled during active disease.

CDR3 nucleotides: TGTGCCAGTAGATCGTCCCGGACAAGGGGACTACAAGAGACCCAGTACTTC. This encodes CASRSSRTRGLQETQYF. The chain joins TRBV19 to TRBJ2-5; 7 bases line up with TRBD2. Germline CDR1 reads LNHDA; CDR2 reads SQIVND (reference sequence). J gave up 2 bases and V 6 bases, and 15 bases lay outside the gene matches. The length of the CDR3 is 17 residues.

The chain combines TRBV14 with TRBJ2-3; 8 nucleotides align to TRBD2. The V gene's germline CDR1 is SGHDN and CDR2 FVKESK. The CDR3 length is 15 residues. The V gene end was trimmed by 7 bases and the J gene end by 4 bases; junction bases not matched to a gene: 10. The CDR3 nucleotides read TGTGCCAGCAACCGGGATGGCGGGGGGCCAGATACGCAGTATTTT. Translation: CASNRDGGGPDTQYF.

This chain connects TRBV20-1 to TRBJ2-7; D is undetermined. The ends were cut back, 1 base at V and 7 bases at J, with 8 bases in the middle. This CDR3 contains 11 residues. In germline, CDR1 is DFQATT, CDR2 SNEGSKA (reference sequence). The CDR3 sequence is CSARAGEEQYF. The DNA for the CDR3 is TGCAGTGCTAGAGCGGGTGAAGAGCAGTACTTC.

V and J are TRBV14 and TRBJ2-7; unclear D gene. The V gene lost 3 bases and the J gene lost 0 bases, with 9 bases spanning the gap. CDR1 is SGHDN and CDR2 is FVKESK in the germline V gene. The CDR3 is made up of 14 amino acids. The CDR3: CASSQQWSSYEQYF. The DNA for the CDR3 is TGTGCCAGCAGCCAGCAGTGGAGCTCCTACGAGCAGTACTTC.

The rearrangement joins TRBV19 to TRBJ2-4, with D possibly being TRBD1 (5 bases). The CDR3 totals 13 residues. Per germline, CDR1 LNHDA and CDR2 SQIVND (reference sequence). Trimming cost V 5 bases and J 9 bases, with 14 bases left between them. In nucleotides, the CDR3 is TGTGCCAGTAGTTTCCAACAAAGGGGCATTCAGTACTTC. Amino acid sequence: CASSFQQRGIQYF.